Shown below are 21 T cell receptor beta chains from a single sample sequenced in a study of cytomegalovirus exposure and HLA in healthy donors. Amplification used 60 Vbeta primers and 13 Jbeta primers. Data came from immunoSEQ multiplex PCR; TCRdb stores just in-frame clones and leaves some out. The data show more than 100,000 clones, 78% seen once. Sequenced: PBMCs. Every receptor here comes from a woman aged 18-35 years in good health and CMV-seronegative.

The chain has TRBV6-1 and TRBJ2-2; TRBD1 aligns across 10 bases. Germline V CDR1 and CDR2: MNHNS, SASEGT. This CDR3 contains 14 residues. J lost 3 bases, V lost 8 bases, and 3 bases had no gene match. The CDR3 is CASGGQGDTGELFF. Written as DNA, the CDR3 is TGTGCCAGCGGTGGACAGGGGGACACCGGGGAGCTGTTTTTT.

The chain links TRBV5-1 to TRBJ1-1; possibly TRBD1 for D (5 bases). Per the germline V gene, CDR1 is SGHRS and CDR2 is YFSETQ. Trimming took off 0 bases at V and 4 bases at J, with 7 bases between the two ends. This CDR3 has 13 residues. Written as DNA, the CDR3 is TGCGCCAGCAGCTTGGACGGGGGCACTGAAGCTTTCTTT. Encoded protein: CASSLDGGTEAFF. Variable domain in full (rest from reference TRBV5-1 and TRBJ1-1): KAGVTQTPRYLIKTRGQQVTLSCSPISGHRSVSWYQQTPGQGLQFLFEYFSETQRNKGNFPGRFSGRQFSNSRSEMNVSTLELGDSALYLCASSLDGGTEAFFGQGTRLTVV.

The chain carries TRBV30 and TRBJ2-7; 8 nucleotides match TRBD2. This CDR3 region has 14 residues. With 4 bases clipped from V and 5 bases from J, the junction kept 10 bases outside the gene matches. The germline V gene has CDR1 GTSNPN and CDR2 SVGIG (reference sequence). CDR3 loop: CAWIRFGAGDEQYF. DNA of the CDR3: TGTGCCTGGATACGGTTCGGAGCGGGAGACGAGCAGTACTTC.

This clone appeared once. This chain links TRBV29-1 with TRBJ1-5; D not resolved. CDR3 length: 12 residues. Per germline, CDR1 SQVTM and CDR2 ANQGSEA. Trimming pared 4 bases from V and 4 bases from J, leaving 8 bases between. The DNA for the CDR3 is TGCAGCGTTGCAGGTGGGAATCAGCCCCAGCATTTT. This encodes CSVAGGNQPQHF.

The chain employs TRBV19 and TRBJ2-5; TRBD1 is a possible D gene (7 bases). Trimming removed 10 bases from V and 4 bases from J, with 13 bases in between. Germline-derived CDR1 and CDR2 are LNHDA and SQIVND (reference sequence). This CDR3 has 12 residues. The chain's CDR3 is CATSGGPETQYF. The CDR3 DNA sequence: TGTGCCACCTCAGGGGGGCCAGAGACCCAGTACTTC. Combining the CDR3 with reference TRBV19 and TRBJ2-5 gives the whole variable domain DGGITQSPKYLFRKEGQNVTLSCEQNLNHDAMYWYRQDPGQGLRLIYYSQIVNDFQKGDIAEGYSVSREKKESFPLTVTSAQKNPTAFYLCATSGGPETQYFGPGTRLLVL.

V is TRBV7-2 and J is TRBJ2-3; the D is unclear. CDR1 SGHTA and CDR2 FQGNSA come from the germline V gene. The CDR3 consists of 12 residues. Deletions cut 5 bases from V and 6 bases from J, with 9 bases between. The CDR3 loop reads CASSLSRDTQYF. The CDR3 bases are TGTGCCAGCAGCCTTAGCCGGGATACGCAGTATTTT.

This clone was seen a single time. V gene TRBV4-2 combines with J gene TRBJ1-2; D perhaps matches TRBD1 (5 bases). There are 15 residues in the CDR3. V gave up 0 bases and J gave up 4 bases, with 12 bases separating them. Germline-derived CDR1 and CDR2 are LGHNA and YNFKEQ. The CDR3 spells CASSQDNRGSYGYTF. The CDR3 coding sequence is TGTGCCAGCAGCCAAGATAATAGGGGCAGCTATGGCTACACCTTC.

The genes are TRBV6-6 and TRBJ2-2; D is possibly TRBD1 (6 bases). Germline CDR1 and CDR2: MNHNY and SVGAGI (reference sequence). The CDR3 is 16 amino acids. With 3 bases removed from V and 2 bases from J, the gap between germline ends came to 13 bases. The chain's CDR3 is CASSYQGPINTGELFF. In DNA, the CDR3 is TGTGCCAGCAGTTATCAGGGGCCGATAAACACCGGGGAGCTGTTTTTT.

The gene calls are TRBV18 and TRBJ1-2, with D unclear. The CDR3 extends over 15 amino acids. V dropped 3 bases and J dropped 8 bases, with 19 bases sitting between them. The germline CDR1 and CDR2 sequences are KGHSH and LQKENI. CDR3 in amino acids: CASSPLKSLSSGYTF. Written as DNA, the CDR3 is TGTGCCAGCTCACCGCTTAAAAGCCTAAGTTCCGGCTACACCTTC.

This clone came up a few times. The rearrangement joins TRBV5-1 to TRBJ2-7; tentatively, D is TRBD1 (6 bases). V gave up 4 bases and J gave up 4 bases, with 21 bases separating them. CDR3 length: 16 amino acids. The germline V gene has CDR1 SGHRS and CDR2 YFSETQ. The CDR3 here is CASSQGGGGFQYEQYF. In DNA, the CDR3 is TGCGCCAGCAGCCAAGGGGGTGGCGGATTTCAGTACGAGCAGTACTTC. Filled out from reference TRBV5-1 and TRBJ2-7, the complete variable domain reads KAGVTQTPRYLIKTRGQQVTLSCSPISGHRSVSWYQQTPGQGLQFLFEYFSETQRNKGNFPGRFSGRQFSNSRSEMNVSTLELGDSALYLCASSQGGGGFQYEQYFGPGTRLTVT.

This chain connects TRBV19 to TRBJ2-3; 7 nucleotides match TRBD2. The CDR3 length is 14 residues. CDR1 and CDR2 from the germline V gene are LNHDA and SQIVND (reference sequence). Germline trimming cut 6 bases from V and 5 bases from J; bases unmatched to any gene: 8. CDR3 sequence reads: CASSTGGGVDTQYF. CDR3 nucleotides: TGTGCCAGTAGCACGGGAGGAGGTGTAGATACGCAGTATTTT.

This clone occurred a few times. The rearrangement links TRBV30 to TRBJ1-1, with D possibly being TRBD1 (6 bases). The CDR3 covers 13 residues. V lost 7 bases and J 4 bases, leaving 16 bases between the germline ends. The germline V gene encodes CDR1 GTSNPN and CDR2 SVGIG (reference sequence). The CDR3 DNA reads TGTGCCTTTGGGGGGGCGAGGATCACTGAAGCTTTCTTT. Encoded protein: CAFGGARITEAFF. The whole variable domain, filled in from reference TRBV30 and TRBJ1-1, reads SQTIHQWPATLVQPVGSPLSLECTVEGTSNPNLYWYRQAAGRGLQLLFYSVGIGQISSEVPQNLSASRPQDRQFILSSKKLLLSDSGFYLCAFGGARITEAFFGQGTRLTVV.

The chain is built from TRBV5-1 and TRBJ2-5; no firm D call. V was cut by 2 bases and J by 4 bases, with 9 bases left in between. Per the germline V gene, CDR1 is SGHRS and CDR2 is YFSETQ. CDR3 length: 13 amino acids. Here the CDR3 DNA reads TGCGCCAGCAGCTTCGACACCCCAGAGACCCAGTACTTC. Translation gives CASSFDTPETQYF.

The chain recombines TRBV18 with TRBJ2-7; the match to TRBD2 covers 9 bases. Germline V lookup: CDR1 KGHSH, CDR2 LQKENI. The CDR3 runs to 14 residues. V lost 3 bases to trimming and J lost 3 bases; unmatched junction nucleotides: 3. The CDR3 here is CASSPAGGLYEQYF. The CDR3 region has the DNA TGTGCCAGCTCACCGGCGGGAGGGCTCTACGAGCAGTACTTC.

This chain links TRBV5-1 with TRBJ1-3; 8 bases are shared with TRBD1. This CDR3 spans 16 amino acids. With 3 bases clipped from V and 0 bases from J, the junction kept 5 bases outside the gene matches. From germline, CDR1 is SGHRS and CDR2 YFSETQ. In DNA form, the CDR3 reads TGCGCCAGCAGCTCTAGAGGGACAGGCTCTGGAAACACCATATATTTT. This encodes CASSSRGTGSGNTIYF.

This clone was detected a few times. The J gene is TRBJ1-5, the V gene TRBV5-1; D is unclear. There are 15 residues in the CDR3. From germline, CDR1 is SGHRS and CDR2 YFSETQ. Trimming left V 2 bases short and J 3 bases short, with 12 bases between. This CDR3 reads CASSLSGSTNQPQHF. Written as DNA, the CDR3 is TGCGCCAGCAGCTTATCTGGGAGTACCAATCAGCCCCAGCATTTT.

The V call is TRBV7-9, the J call TRBJ2-7; 8 nucleotides match TRBD1. J gave up 4 bases and V 1 base, and 9 bases lay outside the gene matches. The CDR3 totals 16 residues. From germline, CDR1 is SEHNR and CDR2 FQNEAQ (reference sequence). Here the CDR3 DNA reads TGTGCCAGCAGCTTAGTATTAGGACAGGGCGATTACGAGCAGTACTTC. Translating gives CASSLVLGQGDYEQYF.

V gene TRBV5-1 combines with J gene TRBJ2-3, with a tentative D call TRBD1 (5 bases). Germline values: CDR1 SGHRS, CDR2 YFSETQ. The length of the CDR3 is 16 residues. Trimming removed 2 bases at V and 4 bases at J, with 17 bases between. CDR3 region: CASSLGVDVVADTQYF. DNA of the CDR3: TGCGCCAGCAGCTTAGGGGTTGACGTAGTGGCAGATACGCAGTATTTT.

The chain joins TRBV5-4 to TRBJ2-4; D might be TRBD1 (5 bases). The germline V and J ends were trimmed by 0 bases and 9 bases, with 7 bases remaining between them. CDR3 size: 12 residues. The germline gives CDR1 SGHNT, CDR2 YYREEE (reference sequence). The CDR3 coding sequence is TGTGCCAGCAGCTTGGACCAGGGCATTCAGTACTTC. Its protein is CASSLDQGIQYF. The full variable domain, with the rest looked up from reference TRBV5-4 and TRBJ2-4, is ETGVTQSPTHLIKTRGQQVTLRCSSQSGHNTVSWYQQALGQGPQFIFQYYREEENGRGNFPPRFSGLQFPNYSSELNVNALELDDSALYLCASSLDQGIQYFGAGTRLSVL.

The chain carries TRBV18 and TRBJ2-1, with D tentatively TRBD2 (7 bases). The CDR3 covers 14 residues. Germline V gene sequence: CDR1 KGHSH, CDR2 LQKENI. V lost 6 bases and J lost 6, with 15 bases in between. CDR3 bases: TGTGCCAGCTCCCCTCAGGGGAGGGGCAATGAGCAGTTCTTC. This sequence encodes CASSPQGRGNEQFF.

The chain uses TRBV11-2 and TRBJ1-2, with D unclear. The ends were cut back, 4 bases at V and 0 bases at J, with 12 bases in the middle. This CDR3 has 15 residues. Germline V gene sequence: CDR1 SGHAT, CDR2 FQNNGV. This CDR3 is CASSSARRANYGYTF. The CDR3 DNA reads as TGTGCCAGCAGCTCTGCCAGGAGGGCTAACTATGGCTACACCTTC.